Listed below are T cell receptor beta chains from one sample, sequenced in a study of blood T cell repertoires in COVID-19. Assay used: immunoSEQ multiplex PCR; TCRdb lists only in-frame clones, some missing. Among around 150,000 clones listed, 75% to 90% were seen once. Material for sequencing was PBMCs or T cells enriched from blood (not recorded which). The receptors originated from a woman aged 55-75 years who had recovered from COVID-19. Both conserved end residues are part of each CDR3. D genes are given only for firm matches. Size is stated for part of the rows, as once, few or many counts, or as a class when the clone is expanded.

J gene | D gene | CDR3 length | V gene | clone size | CDR3 protein | CDR3 DNA
TRBJ2-1 | TRBD2 | 16 | TRBV19 | - | CASSAIRRGGHNEQFF | TGTGCCAGTAGTGCCATCCGGCGGGGGGGCCACAATGAGCAGTTCTTC
TRBJ2-1 | - | 19 | TRBV5-1 | - | CASSLRNRASTGTRNEQFF | TGCGCCAGCAGCTTGAGGAACCGGGCCTCAACCGGGACAAGGAATGAGCAGTTCTTC
TRBJ1-5 | TRBD1 | 14 | TRBV2 | - | CASSVEGAGQPQHF | TGTGCCAGCAGTGTGGAGGGGGCTGGGCAGCCCCAGCATTTT
TRBJ2-1 | TRBD1 | 14 | TRBV3-1/TRBV3-2 | - | CASSQRDSFDEQFF | TGTGCCAGCAGCCAACGGGACAGTTTTGATGAGCAGTTCTTC
TRBJ2-1 | - | 15 | TRBV9 | once | CASSPLGGSYNEQFF | TGTGCCAGCAGCCCCCTAGGGGGTTCCTACAATGAGCAGTTCTTC
TRBJ2-1 | TRBD2 | 16 | TRBV5-1 | - | CASSLVGGGSYNEQFF | TGCGCCAGCAGCTTGGTAGGCGGGGGTAGCTACAATGAGCAGTTCTTC
TRBJ2-2 | - | 14 | TRBV4-1 | - | CASSQEADTGELFF | TGCGCCAGCAGCCAAGAGGCGGACACCGGGGAGCTGTTTTTT
TRBJ2-2 | TRBD2 | 15 | TRBV6-5 | - | CASSRQAGMTGELFF | TGTGCCAGCAGCCGCCAAGCGGGAATGACCGGGGAGCTGTTTTTT
TRBJ2-3 | TRBD2 | 15 | TRBV5-4 | - | CASSIGGYQSDTQYF | TGTGCCAGCAGCATCGGGGGGTATCAGTCAGATACGCAGTATTTT
TRBJ1-5 | - | 16 | TRBV5-8 | - | CASSPAGGGSNQPQHF | TGTGCCAGCAGCCCTGCGGGGGGAGGGAGCAATCAGCCCCAGCATTTT
TRBJ1-1 | - | 15 | TRBV9 | - | CASSVGFTGPTEAFF | TGTGCCAGCAGCGTAGGCTTCACAGGGCCTACTGAAGCTTTCTTT
TRBJ1-2 | - | 14 | TRBV2 | - | CASTSSGRGYGYTF | TGTGCCAGCACCAGTTCGGGCAGGGGTTATGGCTACACCTTC
TRBJ2-4 | - | 14 | TRBV28 | - | CASSLTDRGDIQYF | TGTGCCAGCAGTTTGACGGACCGCGGGGACATTCAGTACTTC
TRBJ1-1 | - | 14 | TRBV4-2 | - | CASSQELVNTEAFF | TGTGCCAGCAGCCAAGAACTAGTGAACACTGAAGCTTTCTTT
TRBJ2-2 | TRBD2 | 13 | TRBV19 | - | CATAPTSGGELFF | TGTGCCACCGCCCCTACTAGCGGGGGGGAGCTGTTTTTT
TRBJ2-7 | TRBD1 | 16 | TRBV28 | - | CASSLWGQLSSYEQYF | TGTGCCAGCAGTTTATGGGGACAGCTGAGCTCCTACGAGCAGTACTTC